This T cell receptor beta chain was found in a study of T-cell memory formation after mild COVID-19. Study background: TCR clusters showed largely donor specificity. Study-wide results and caveats: Among CD4+ contracting clones, most were CM and EM, and CD8+ ones EMRA. Pre-infection memory already had some responding clones, implying cross-reactive memory joined.

This CDR3 region has 12 residues. Between the trimmed V and J ends, which lost 7 bases and 6 bases, there was a span of 10 bases. Germline V lookup: CDR1 MNHNS, CDR2 SASEGT. MiXCR, run by TCRdb on the 5' RACE reads, gives a single entry per CDR3 protein. The sample lists approximately 580,000 distinct CDR3 sequences, roughly 21% seen once, with roughly an eighth in the top ten. This clonotype was observed many times. The antigen remains undetermined. This chain links TRBV6-1 with TRBJ2-1; D unresolved. The receptor was derived from an adult woman who had mild COVID-19 (a few samples of this study predate the infection). Cell type and time point are not known. The material sequenced was PBMCs or a T cell subset sorted from them (not recorded which). CDR3: CASTYKVNEQFF. In DNA, the CDR3 is TGTGCCAGCACCTACAAGGTCAATGAGCAGTTCTTC.